A single sample gave rise to the 20 T cell receptor beta chains below, sequenced in a study of CD8+ T cells in alopecia areata. Investigators isolated RNA and reverse transcribed it into cDNA to act as the sequencing template. The table came from immunoSEQ multiplex PCR; TCRdb's copy has only in-frame clones and leaves some out. The data hold 200,000 or so clones, with 35% to 40% observed a single time. The treatment: oral pan-JAK inhibitor, 5-10 mg twice daily. The sample was CD4+ T cells sorted from blood, taken at approximately week 30, from a patient treated with tofacitinib. The receptors were sampled from a human donor with alopecia areata.

The V call is TRBV5-1, the J call TRBJ1-5; 8 bases agree with TRBD1. The CDR3 runs 14 residues. Germline V gene sequence: CDR1 SGHRS, CDR2 YFSETQ. V shed 3 bases and J 3 bases; nucleotides not matched to a gene: 2. CDR3 coding DNA: TGCGCCAGCAGCTCGGGACAGGTCAATCAGCCCCAGCATTTT. This gives the protein CASSSGQVNQPQHF.

The rearrangement joins TRBV14 to TRBJ2-2; D is unclear. The CDR3 covers 12 residues. CDR1 and CDR2 (germline): SGHDN, FVKESK. Trimming cost V 3 bases and J 2 bases, with 1 base left between them. The CDR3 DNA reads TGTGCCAGCAGCCACAACACCGGGGAGCTGTTTTTT. Protein: CASSHNTGELFF. Full variable domain (rest looked up from reference TRBV14 and TRBJ2-2): EAGVTQFPSHSVIEKGQTVTLRCDPISGHDNLYWYRRVMGKEIKFLLHFVKESKQDESGMPNNRFLAERTGGTYSTLKVQPAELEDSGVYFCASSHNTGELFFGEGSRLTVL.

In the case of this clone: In the same sample, other DNA sequences code for this CDR3. The chain links TRBV5-1 to TRBJ2-5; D perhaps matches TRBD2 (5 bases). Germline V gives CDR1 SGHRS, CDR2 YFSETQ. CDR3 size: 13 residues. Trimming stripped 0 bases from V and 4 bases from J, with 7 bases between. The CDR3 is CASSLGGGETQYF. For the CDR3, the DNA is TGCGCCAGCAGCTTGGGTGGAGGAGAGACCCAGTACTTC.

The chain couples TRBV19 to TRBJ2-5; D gene ambiguous. Trimming cost V 1 base and J 4 bases, with 4 bases left between them. Per germline, CDR1 LNHDA and CDR2 SQIVND (reference sequence). The CDR3 runs to 12 residues. For the CDR3, the DNA is TGTGCCAGTAGTATAGGTGCAGAGACCCAGTACTTC. It is translated as CASSIGAETQYF.

In its sample, this clone was seen a few times. This chain links TRBV4-3 with TRBJ1-1; no clear D. Trimming took off 0 bases at V and 1 base at J, with 6 bases between the two ends. This CDR3 has 14 residues. Germline-derived CDR1 and CDR2 are LGHNA and YSLEER. This CDR3 reads CASSQDQGNTEAFF. The DNA of the CDR3 is TGCGCCAGCAGCCAAGATCAAGGGAACACTGAAGCTTTCTTT.

The chain links TRBV11-2 to TRBJ1-2; possibly TRBD1 for D (5 bases). Germline-derived CDR1 and CDR2 are SGHAT and FQNNGV. The V and J ends lost 6 bases and 4 bases respectively, with 21 bases between them. The CDR3 runs 16 residues. CDR3 coding DNA: TGTGCCAGCAGTACCATTCGGGGGGATCGAGGCTATGGCTACACCTTC. Amino acids: CASSTIRGDRGYGYTF.

The chain employs TRBV6-5 and TRBJ2-6, with a possible D match to TRBD2 (6 bases). V was cut by 5 bases and J by 0 bases, with 8 bases left in between. CDR1 is MNHEY and CDR2 is SVGAGI in the germline V gene. This CDR3 has 15 residues. CDR3 sequence reads: CASSAGSSGANVLTF. CDR3 sequence (DNA): TGTGCCAGCAGTGCCGGGAGCTCTGGGGCCAACGTCCTGACTTTC.

The table lists this clone with a few counts. The rearrangement links TRBV5-1 to TRBJ2-2; D could derive from TRBD1 or TRBD2 (5 bases each). CDR1 SGHRS and CDR2 YFSETQ come from the germline V gene. The CDR3 is 15 amino acids. The V and J ends lost 0 bases and 0 bases respectively, with 6 bases between them. CDR3 sequence: CASSLGGANTGELFF. CDR3 bases: TGCGCCAGCAGCTTGGGAGGGGCGAACACCGGGGAGCTGTTTTTT.

This chain's CDR3 is CASSSPGTSGGLYNEQFF. CDR3 sequence (DNA): TGCGCCAGCAGCTCCCCCGGGACTAGCGGGGGCCTATACAATGAGCAGTTCTTC. V and J are TRBV5-1 and TRBJ2-1; 14 bases match TRBD2. The V and J ends lost 3 bases and 4 bases, in that order; junction bases with no gene match: 9. The CDR3 is 18 amino acids. The germline V gene has CDR1 SGHRS and CDR2 YFSETQ.

V usage is TRBV9 and J usage is TRBJ2-7; 10 bases match TRBD1. Germline V CDR1 and CDR2: SGDLS, YYNGEE. With V trimmed by 0 bases and J by 5 bases, 17 bases remained unmatched. The CDR3 has 19 residues. The CDR3: CASSVGLGPGQGRRNEQYF. The CDR3 DNA is TGTGCCAGCAGCGTAGGGTTGGGACCGGGACAGGGGAGGAGAAACGAGCAGTACTTC.

V is TRBV6-1 and J is TRBJ2-4; D is perhaps TRBD2 (6 bases). V was shortened by 4 bases and J by 5 bases, with 27 bases between the two germline ends. CDR1 is MNHNS, CDR2 SASEGT, per germline. The CDR3 runs 19 residues. This chain's CDR3 is CASSVIRDYRGLNQNIQYF. The CDR3 nucleotides are TGTGCCAGCAGTGTTATTCGGGATTATCGGGGGTTAAACCAAAACATTCAGTACTTC.

In this sample, this clone turned up a few times. The sample contains more than one DNA sequence encoding this CDR3. The chain is built from TRBV7-9 and TRBJ1-4, with TRBD1 as a possible D gene (6 bases). The V end was cut by 1 base, the J end by 8 bases, with 11 bases between. Per germline, CDR1 SEHNR and CDR2 FQNEAQ (reference sequence). CDR3 size: 14 residues. The CDR3 DNA is TGTGCCAGCAGCTTAGGGACAGCGGGGGAAAAACTGTTTTTT. Encoded protein: CASSLGTAGEKLFF.

The chain joins TRBV5-1 to TRBJ2-5, with 11 bases aligning to TRBD2. Trimming cost V 6 bases and J 7 bases; bases outside gene matches: 8. The CDR3 covers 14 residues. The germline CDR1 and CDR2 sequences are SGHRS and YFSETQ. DNA of the CDR3: TGCGCCAGCACCGATGGGACTAGCGGACTGACCCAGTACTTC. Translating gives CASTDGTSGLTQYF.

V is TRBV27 and J is TRBJ1-4; 7 bases map to TRBD1. Losses at the gene ends were 5 bases for V and 10 bases for J; bases not matched to a gene: 7. Germline V gene data show CDR1 as MNHEY and CDR2 as SMNVEV (reference sequence). The CDR3 runs to 13 residues. The CDR3 loop reads CASSNDRAGKLFF. The CDR3 DNA reads as TGTGCCAGCAGTAATGACAGGGCTGGAAAACTGTTTTTT.

This sequence joins TRBV18 and TRBJ2-1; D might be TRBD1 (6 bases). The length of the CDR3 is 13 residues. CDR1 and CDR2 from the germline V gene are KGHSH and LQKENI. The V end lost 2 bases, the J end lost 4 bases, and 6 bases lay between the germline ends. CDR3 sequence: CASSPGQYNEQFF. As DNA, the CDR3 is TGTGCCAGCTCACCAGGACAGTACAATGAGCAGTTCTTC.

The chain is built from TRBV5-1 and TRBJ2-7, with 12 bases matching TRBD2. The CDR3 is 16 residues long. Germline CDR1 reads SGHRS; CDR2 reads YFSETQ. V lost 4 bases, J lost 1 base, and 6 bases stayed unmatched. The CDR3 DNA reads as TGCGCCAGCAGCCGCTGGACTAGCGGGACTTCCTACGAGCAGTACTTC. It encodes CASSRWTSGTSYEQYF.

This chain links TRBV6-5 with TRBJ1-6; TRBD1 aligns across 9 bases. The CDR3 runs 16 residues. The ends lost 0 bases at V and 6 bases at J; junction bases unmatched: 3. Per the germline V gene, CDR1 is MNHEY and CDR2 is SVGAGI. CDR3 sequence (DNA): TGTGCCAGCAGTTACTCGAGGGACAGGGCTAATTCACCCCTCCACTTT. Its protein is CASSYSRDRANSPLHF.

The rearrangement uses TRBV14 and TRBJ2-7; D remains ambiguous. CDR1 and CDR2 from the germline V gene are SGHDN and FVKESK. V was trimmed by 1 base and J by 9 bases, leaving 13 bases between them. This CDR3 is 13 amino acids long. The chain's CDR3 is CASSQAAAYLQYF. CDR3 nucleotides: TGTGCCAGCAGCCAAGCGGCGGCCTACTTGCAGTACTTC.

The V call is TRBV6-5, the J call TRBJ1-5, with 7 bases identical to TRBD1. V lost 6 bases and J lost 7; bases outside the gene matches: 9. This CDR3 is 14 amino acids long. Per the germline V gene, CDR1 is MNHEY and CDR2 is SVGAGI. This CDR3 reads CASRPRGLEQPQHF. As DNA, the CDR3 is TGTGCCAGCAGGCCTAGGGGGCTCGAACAGCCCCAGCATTTT.

This clone was seen more than once but under ten times. This chain connects TRBV29-1 to TRBJ2-4; the D is unclear. CDR3 length equals 14 residues. The germline CDR1 and CDR2 sequences are SQVTM and ANQGSEA. V was trimmed by 1 base and J by 8 bases, leaving 15 bases between them. The chain's CDR3 is CSVEGPLGADIQYF. CDR3 in DNA: TGCAGCGTTGAAGGACCGCTGGGCGCGGACATTCAGTACTTC.